This entry lists 24 T cell receptor beta chains sequenced from one sample in a study of cytomegalovirus exposure and HLA in healthy donors. Libraries were prepared by immunoSEQ multiplex PCR; TCRdb keeps only in-frame clonotypes and omits some of them. The table records about 180,000 clones, around 84% of them present only once. Sequencing used PBMCs. These receptors all stem from a man aged 18 to 29 in good health and CMV-seropositive.

This clone was observed a handful of times. The chain carries TRBV11-2 and TRBJ2-7, with 9 bases fitting TRBD2. The CDR3 runs 15 residues. Germline-derived CDR1 and CDR2 are SGHAT and FQNNGV. The V segment lost 6 bases and the J segment 5 bases; nucleotides outside the gene matches: 11. The CDR3 is CASSPGSGRGHEQYF. DNA of the CDR3: TGTGCCAGCAGTCCTGGTAGCGGGAGAGGCCACGAGCAGTACTTC.

The V call is TRBV5-1, the J call TRBJ2-1; D unresolved. V was cut by 4 bases and J by 4 bases, with 12 bases left in between. The CDR3 contains 14 residues. Germline V CDR1 and CDR2: SGHRS, YFSETQ. DNA of the CDR3: TGCGCCAGCAGCCCCCCTAGGTCATACAATGAGCAGTTCTTC. Amino acid sequence: CASSPPRSYNEQFF.

V gene TRBV5-4 combines with J gene TRBJ1-2; 8 bases match TRBD1. This CDR3 spans 15 amino acids. CDR1 SGHNT and CDR2 YYREEE come from the germline V gene (reference sequence). V lost 4 bases, J lost 8 bases, and 13 bases stayed unmatched. The CDR3: CASSPGTGRKPGYTF. CDR3 nucleotide sequence: TGTGCCAGCAGCCCAGGGACAGGCAGGAAACCGGGCTACACCTTC. Full variable domain (outside the CDR3, taken from reference TRBV5-4 and TRBJ1-2): ETGVTQSPTHLIKTRGQQVTLRCSSQSGHNTVSWYQQALGQGPQFIFQYYREEENGRGNFPPRFSGLQFPNYSSELNVNALELDDSALYLCASSPGTGRKPGYTFGSGTRLTVV.

In the case of this clone: Other DNA sequences in the sample encode the same CDR3. This sequence joins TRBV30 and TRBJ2-7; D is ambiguous. The V and J ends lost 0 bases and 3 bases respectively, with 3 bases between them. The germline gives CDR1 GTSNPN, CDR2 SVGIG (reference sequence). The CDR3 sequence is 11 residues long. CDR3 region: CAWSVSYEQYF. The CDR3 DNA sequence: TGTGCCTGGAGTGTTAGCTACGAGCAGTACTTC.

The J gene is TRBJ2-7, the V gene TRBV7-9; D call uncertain. Trimming took 3 bases from V and 3 from J, leaving 15 bases between them. The germline V gene has CDR1 SEHNR and CDR2 FQNEAQ (reference sequence). The CDR3 totals 15 residues. In nucleotides, the CDR3 is TGTGCCAGCAGCTTTGACTGGTCGGGTAGCTACGAGCAGTACTTC. It codes for CASSFDWSGSYEQYF.

This chain links TRBV5-4 with TRBJ2-5; 10 bases are shared with TRBD1. This CDR3 has 15 amino acids. Germline CDR1 SGHNT, CDR2 YYREEE (reference sequence). The V gene end was trimmed by 0 bases and the J gene end by 1 base; junction bases not matched to a gene: 0. The CDR3 region has the DNA TGTGCCAGCAGCTTGGGGACAGGGGGCCAAGAGACCCAGTACTTC. Residues: CASSLGTGGQETQYF. Drawing the rest from reference TRBV5-4 and TRBJ2-5, the complete variable domain is ETGVTQSPTHLIKTRGQQVTLRCSSQSGHNTVSWYQQALGQGPQFIFQYYREEENGRGNFPPRFSGLQFPNYSSELNVNALELDDSALYLCASSLGTGGQETQYFGPGTRLLVL.

The chain is built from TRBV7-9 and TRBJ2-1; D is undetermined. Germline assignment: CDR1 SEHNR and CDR2 FQNEAQ (reference sequence). V dropped 6 bases and J dropped 6 bases, with 18 bases sitting between them. The CDR3 has 15 amino acids. Here the CDR3 reads CASSPPRSGGNEQFF. The DNA of the CDR3 is TGTGCCAGCAGTCCGCCTCGGTCCGGCGGCAATGAGCAGTTCTTC.

This chain uses TRBV27 with TRBJ2-7; 9 nucleotides align to TRBD1. The CDR3 sequence is 15 residues long. V dropped 0 bases and J dropped 11; count of bases not matched to a gene: 11. Germline V gene data show CDR1 as MNHEY and CDR2 as SMNVEV (reference sequence). CDR3: CASSLSVGGTGIEYF. The CDR3 nucleotides read TGTGCCAGCAGTTTATCAGTCGGGGGGACAGGGATTGAGTACTTC.

The CDR3 DNA reads as TGTGCCAGCAGCCCAGGCCCAGAAGAGTTCGAGACCCAGTACTTC. It translates to CASSPGPEEFETQYF. The chain links TRBV6-6 to TRBJ2-5; D gene uncertain. CDR3 length: 15 amino acids. Trimming stripped 6 bases from V and 5 bases from J, with 19 bases between. Germline CDR1 MNHNY, CDR2 SVGAGI (reference sequence).

V is TRBV29-1 and J is TRBJ2-1; possibly TRBD2 for D (6 bases). CDR1 is SQVTM and CDR2 is ANQGSEA in the germline V gene. The CDR3 is 10 amino acids. The germline V and J ends were trimmed by 6 bases and 7 bases, with 7 bases remaining between them. CDR3 amino acids: CSVGGNEQFF. CDR3 DNA: TGCAGCGTCGGGGGTAATGAGCAGTTCTTC.

The V and J genes are TRBV11-2 and TRBJ1-2; tentatively, D is TRBD1 (6 bases). V gave up 1 base and J gave up 0 bases, with 12 bases separating them. The CDR3 covers 16 residues. Germline V gene lookup returns CDR1 SGHAT and CDR2 FQNNGV. In DNA, the CDR3 is TGTGCCAGCAGCTTAGTCCCGGGGGGGCCTAACTATGGCTACACCTTC. Amino acids: CASSLVPGGPNYGYTF.

The chain joins TRBV19 to TRBJ1-5, with 10 positions matching TRBD1. The J segment lost 6 bases and the V segment lost 5 bases, leaving 4 bases of the junction unmatched. The CDR3 has 14 amino acids. Germline lookup yields CDR1 LNHDA and CDR2 SQIVND (reference sequence). The CDR3 nucleotides read TGTGCCAGTAGTGAGACAGGGGGCGGTCAGCCCCAGCATTTT. Its translation is CASSETGGGQPQHF.

The rearrangement joins TRBV28 to TRBJ2-2; tentatively, D is TRBD2 (5 bases). The CDR3 length is 15 residues. Trimming cost V 8 bases and J 2 bases, with 15 bases left between them. The V gene's germline CDR1 is MDHEN and CDR2 SYDVKM. The CDR3 loop is CASRGFGPNTGELFF. CDR3 bases: TGTGCCAGCCGGGGTTTCGGTCCCAACACCGGGGAGCTGTTTTTT.

The CDR3 is CASSGGQGDHTDTQYF. The CDR3 DNA sequence: TGTGCCAGCAGTGGGGGACAGGGGGATCACACAGATACGCAGTATTTT. The V gene is TRBV6-1, the J gene TRBJ2-3; 11 nucleotides align to TRBD1. The CDR3 totals 16 residues. The junction had 5 bases not matched to a gene; V was cut back by 4 bases and J by 2 bases. Per the germline V gene, CDR1 is MNHNS and CDR2 is SASEGT.

This rearrangement joins TRBV4-2 to TRBJ2-7, with 8 positions matching TRBD1. The CDR3 extends over 15 amino acids. Per the germline V gene, CDR1 is LGHNA and CDR2 is YNFKEQ. With V trimmed by 0 bases and J by 6 bases, 7 bases remained unmatched. CDR3 sequence reads: CASSQDHTGGSEQYF. CDR3 bases: TGTGCCAGCAGCCAAGATCACACAGGGGGGAGCGAGCAGTACTTC.

The chain employs TRBV15 and TRBJ1-1; D is possibly TRBD1 (6 bases). Trimming left V 3 bases short and J 10 bases short, with 12 bases between. CDR1 is LNHNV, CDR2 YYDKDF, per germline (reference sequence). This CDR3 has 12 amino acids. CDR3 in DNA: TGTGCCACCAGCAGTACAGGGCTGCTAGCTTTCTTT. It specifies CATSSTGLLAFF.

The gene calls are TRBV18 and TRBJ1-4; TRBD1 matches at 8 bases. J lost 5 bases, V lost 4 bases, and 3 bases had no gene match. CDR3 length: 14 residues. Looked up from germline, CDR1 is KGHSH and CDR2 is LQKENI. Written as DNA, the CDR3 is TGTGCCAGCTCACAAGGACAGGGCAATGAAAAACTGTTTTTT. Protein: CASSQGQGNEKLFF.

This clone was seen more than once but under ten times. The chain uses TRBV6-1 and TRBJ2-3; 10 bases align to TRBD2. The germline gives CDR1 MNHNS, CDR2 SASEGT. The junction had 6 bases not matched to a gene; V was cut back by 6 bases and J by 3 bases. This CDR3 has 15 amino acids. CDR3 residues: CASSSAGGRTDTQYF. CDR3 DNA sequence: TGTGCCAGCAGCTCAGCGGGAGGGCGGACAGATACGCAGTATTTT.

This chain joins TRBV5-1 and TRBJ1-1; 8 nucleotides match TRBD1. The CDR3 has 14 amino acids. CDR1 is SGHRS and CDR2 is YFSETQ in the germline V gene. The ends lost 3 bases at V and 11 bases at J; junction bases unmatched: 12. The CDR3 coding sequence is TGCGCCAGCAGCTCCGGGACAGGCGAGGGTGTGGCTTTCTTT. Its translation is CASSSGTGEGVAFF.

This clone was observed once. The V and J genes are TRBV16 and TRBJ1-5; a weak D match, TRBD1 (5 bases). Trimming shortened V by 0 bases and J by 2 bases, and 11 bases separated the two germline ends. Germline CDR1 KGHSY, CDR2 FQNENV. The CDR3 has 16 amino acids. The chain's CDR3 is CASSQSAGKGNQPQHF. CDR3 in DNA: TGTGCCAGCAGCCAATCCGCAGGGAAAGGCAATCAGCCCCAGCATTTT.

This clone appeared a few times. The V gene is TRBV6-1, the J gene TRBJ1-2; TRBD1 might be the D (5 bases). CDR1 and CDR2 (germline): MNHNS, SASEGT. The germline V and J ends were trimmed by 6 bases and 5 bases, with 16 bases remaining between them. The length of the CDR3 is 14 residues. The CDR3 here is CASRTATIGYGYTF. Written as DNA, the CDR3 is TGTGCCAGCAGGACAGCGACAATAGGTTATGGCTACACCTTC.

The rearrangement links TRBV6-5 to TRBJ1-4, with TRBD1 as a possible D gene (5 bases). Germline assignment: CDR1 MNHEY and CDR2 SVGAGI. Trimming removed 0 bases at V and 8 bases at J, with 13 bases between. This CDR3 comprises 15 residues. For the CDR3, the DNA is TGTGCCAGCAGTTACTCGCCGGGGGTGGGGGAAAAACTGTTTTTT. This translates into CASSYSPGVGEKLFF.

V is TRBV19 and J is TRBJ2-5; 9 bases are shared with TRBD2. The V segment lost 1 base and the J segment 4 bases; nucleotides outside the gene matches: 7. The germline gives CDR1 LNHDA, CDR2 SQIVND (reference sequence). There are 16 residues in the CDR3. This CDR3 is CASSIGASGIRETQYF. The CDR3 coding sequence is TGTGCCAGTAGTATAGGGGCTAGCGGGATCCGAGAGACCCAGTACTTC.

The rearrangement joins TRBV6-5 to TRBJ1-4; the match to TRBD1 covers 10 bases. The CDR3 runs to 13 residues. The trim removed 0 bases at V and 12 bases at J, leaving 1 base unmatched. In germline, CDR1 is MNHEY, CDR2 SVGAGI. The CDR3 coding sequence is TGTGCCAGCAGTTACTCTGGGACAGGGGAACTGTTTTTT. Protein: CASSYSGTGELFF.